The present entry profiles one T cell receptor (beta chain) with its context. The data belong to a study of blood T cell repertoires in COVID-19. Study overall: Acute-phase and convalescent COVID-19 samples originated in the United States, Italy and Spain.

In terms of age and location, participants ranged from roughly 18 to 89 years and lived in fewer than 30 US areas. The repertoire was sequenced with immunoSEQ multiplex PCR; TCRdb's copy has only in-frame clones and lacks some. The top ten hold 1.5% to 2% of the sample, which has roughly 150,000 clones, under 85% seen once. Germline V CDR1 and CDR2: MRHNA, SNTAGT. There are 15 residues in the CDR3. V dropped 2 bases and J dropped 10; count of bases not matched to a gene: 9. The sequence came from a woman aged 18-29 years who had been exposed to COVID-19. The chain combines TRBV6-4 with TRBJ2-1, with 9 bases identical to TRBD1. Sequenced input: PBMCs or T cells enriched from blood (not recorded which). CDR3 bases: TGTGCCAGCAGTGACAGTCCAGGACAGGGGAAGGAGCAGTTCTTC. Protein product: CASSDSPGQGKEQFF.